This T cell receptor beta chain was sequenced for a study of human T cells and chemical hapten exposure. Study observations and caveats: DPC sensitization did not alter TCRs above 1 in 1000 frequency.

Original processing methods: Sequenced samples showed a median of 95,638 TCRs each, with counts running from roughly 23,000 to 700,000. TCRdb recomputed calls from the 5' RACE reads with MiXCR, one row per CDR3 protein. The V and J calls shown here were made by TCRdb, not taken from the authors' results. The table lists roughly 120,000 distinct CDR3 sequences, 15% to 20% of them singletons. The table lists this clonotype with a few counts. Its target is not known. Extraction of total RNA was performed on unfractionated whole blood. CDR1 is SGHRS, CDR2 YFSETQ, per germline. V was pared by 4 bases and J by 4 bases, with 8 bases of the junction left unmatched. This CDR3 has 16 amino acids.

The clonotype was recovered from a human donor in good health. This chain links TRBV5-1 with TRBJ2-2, with 9 bases matching TRBD2. The CDR3 DNA is TGCGCCAGCAGCGAATTAGCGGGAGTGGGCACCGGGGAGCTGTTTTTT. Residues: CASSELAGVGTGELFF.